This record looks at one TCR beta chain sequence and its context. V was shortened by 0 bases and J by 3 bases, with 9 bases between the two germline ends. The CDR3 runs to 14 residues. Germline CDR1 reads LGHDT; CDR2 reads YNNKEL (reference sequence). This entry comes from a study of blood T cell repertoires in COVID-19. For the study at large: Some COVID-19 samples were acute and others convalescent; all came from the United States, Italy and Spain.

Sequencing used immunoSEQ multiplex PCR; TCRdb keeps in-frame clones, though not all of them. The sample holds a few hundred thousand clones; about nine tenths are singletons and the top ten take 2.5% to 3.5%. The age range of participants was about 18 to 95 years, with residence in about two dozen US areas. Allocation to cohorts depended on clinical history reported by the participants. Source material: PBMCs or T cells enriched from blood (not recorded which). This rearrangement joins TRBV3-1 (or the pseudogene TRBV3-2) to TRBJ2-7; D is undetermined. The TCR comes from a woman aged 45-60 years who had been exposed to COVID-19. DNA of the CDR3: TGTGCCAGCAGCCAAGAGTCACAGAGCTACGAGCAGTACTTC. This translates into CASSQESQSYEQYF.